This T cell receptor beta chain derives from a study of T-cell memory formation after mild COVID-19. In the study overall: TCR clusters were mostly donor specific.

Regarding the study as a whole: The appearance of some responding clones in pre-infection memory suggested that cross-reactive memory joined.

The V end lost 1 base, the J end lost 5 bases, and 17 bases lay between the germline ends. This CDR3 contains 16 residues. Germline V gene sequence: CDR1 MGHRA, CDR2 YSYEKL. MiXCR, run by TCRdb on the 5' RACE reads, gives a single entry per CDR3 protein. The sample contains just over 350,000 distinct CDR3 sequences, approximately 14% of which appear only once. Points on this clonotype: Its matching antigen is unknown.

Sequenced sample: PBMCs or a T cell subset sorted from them (not recorded which). V is TRBV4-1 and J is TRBJ1-1, with D possibly matching TRBD1 (5 bases). This receptor was taken from a man younger than 30 who had mild COVID-19 (a few samples of this study predate the infection). Cell type and time point are not known. The CDR3 spells CASSQVGRGTSTEAFF. CDR3 DNA sequence: TGCGCCAGCAGCCAAGTCGGACGTGGGACGAGTACTGAAGCTTTCTTT.